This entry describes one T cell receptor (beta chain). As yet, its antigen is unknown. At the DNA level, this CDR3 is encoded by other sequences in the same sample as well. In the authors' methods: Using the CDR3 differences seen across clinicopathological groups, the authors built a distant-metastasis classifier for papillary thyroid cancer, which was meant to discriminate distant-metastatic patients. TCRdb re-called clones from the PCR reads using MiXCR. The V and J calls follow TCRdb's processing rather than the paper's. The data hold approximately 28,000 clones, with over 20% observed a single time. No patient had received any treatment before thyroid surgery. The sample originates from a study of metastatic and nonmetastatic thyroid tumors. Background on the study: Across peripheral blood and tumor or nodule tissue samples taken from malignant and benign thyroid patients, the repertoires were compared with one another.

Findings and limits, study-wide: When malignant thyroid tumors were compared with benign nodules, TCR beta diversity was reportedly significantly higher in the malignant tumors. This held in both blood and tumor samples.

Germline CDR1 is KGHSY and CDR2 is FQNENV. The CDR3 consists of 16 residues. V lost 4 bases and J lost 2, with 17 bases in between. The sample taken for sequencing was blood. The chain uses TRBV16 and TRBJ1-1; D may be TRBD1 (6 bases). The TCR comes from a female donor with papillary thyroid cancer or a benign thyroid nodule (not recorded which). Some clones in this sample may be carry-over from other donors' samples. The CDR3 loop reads CASSPRGTGLNTEAFF. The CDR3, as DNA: TGTGCCAGCAGCCCCAGGGGTACAGGGCTTAACACTGAAGCTTTCTTT.